This T cell receptor beta chain was obtained from a study of T cells in Graves' hyperthyroidism and ophthalmopathy. Template material for amplifying TCR beta CDR3 regions consisted of RNA transcripts. The TCR CDR3 first-round RT-PCR relied on the HTBI primer set. Using its own MiXCR run on the multiplex PCR reads, TCRdb lists one record per CDR3 protein. The repertoire consists of 500,000 to 700,000 distinct CDR3 sequences, with around 17% occurring once and the leading ten covering more than 15%. Graves' hyperthyroidism without ophthalmopathy progression within 18 months was termed stable. Study-level findings and limits: In simple terms, a model built on 13 V-J features told ophthalmopathy apart from stable hyperthyroidism. Median prediction lead before ophthalmopathy onset was about 6.5 months with the model.

The germline V gene encodes CDR1 SGHAT and CDR2 FQNNGV. The CDR3 runs to 15 residues. V lost 5 bases, J lost 0 bases, and 13 bases lay in between. This clonotype was observed at least ten times. No antigen is known for it. The J gene is TRBJ2-5, the V gene TRBV11-2; tentatively, D is TRBD2 (5 bases). The TCR sequence derives from a woman between 18 and 30 years old with Graves' hyperthyroidism. The source material was blood. The CDR3 coding sequence is TGTGCCAGCAGCACCGGGGTCTTGTACCAAGAGACCCAGTACTTC. Its protein is CASSTGVLYQETQYF. The variable domain in full, with the rest retrieved from reference TRBV11-2 and TRBJ2-5, is EAGVAQSPRYKIIEKRQSVAFWCNPISGHATLYWYQQILGQGPKLLIQFQNNGVVDDSQLPKDRFSAERLKGVDSTLKIQPAKLEDSAVYLCASSTGVLYQETQYFGPGTRLLVL.